Listed below are T cell receptor beta chains from one sample, sequenced in a study of blood T cell repertoires in COVID-19. Libraries were prepared by immunoSEQ multiplex PCR; TCRdb keeps only in-frame clonotypes and omits some of them. The sample has 15,000 to 20,000 clones; over 75% are singletons. Specimen: peripheral blood. These receptors came from a human donor with active COVID-19. The donor label of this sample is uncertain. Both conserved end residues are part of each CDR3. The order of the fields is clone size, V gene, D gene, J gene, CDR3 protein, CDR3 DNA. D genes are given only for firm matches. Clone size appears in some rows only: once, few, many, or a class for an expanded clone.

size: .
V: TRBV5-4
D: TRBD1
J: TRBJ2-5
CDR3: CASSLSSQGETQYF
DNA: TGTGCCAGCAGCTTGTCATCACAGGGGGAGACCCAGTACTTC

size: .
V: TRBV7-9
D: TRBD2
J: TRBJ2-1
CDR3: CASSTLGSGFYNEQFF
DNA: TGTGCCAGCAGCACCCTCGGTAGCGGGTTTTACAATGAGCAGTTCTTC

size: .
V: TRBV5-6
D: .
J: TRBJ2-5
CDR3: CASSLEGRTEYF
DNA: TGTGCCAGCAGCTTGGAGGGGAGGACGGAGTACTTC

size: .
V: TRBV25-1
D: TRBD2
J: TRBJ2-4
CDR3: CASSPGTSRLDIQYF
DNA: TGTGCCAGCAGTCCCGGGACTAGTCGGCTCGACATTCAGTACTTC

size: .
V: TRBV18
D: .
J: TRBJ1-1
CDR3: CASSTGGTEAFF
DNA: TGTGCCAGCTCAACGGGAGGGACTGAAGCTTTCTTT

size: .
V: TRBV10-3
D: .
J: TRBJ2-7
CDR3: CAISAGTEGYEQYF
DNA: TGTGCCATCAGTGCCGGGACTGAGGGGTACGAGCAGTACTTC

size: .
V: TRBV5-4
D: .
J: TRBJ2-1
CDR3: CASAARGGAYNEQFF
DNA: TGTGCCAGCGCCGCTCGTGGCGGAGCCTACAATGAGCAGTTCTTC

size: .
V: TRBV18
D: TRBD1
J: TRBJ1-2
CDR3: CASSPNIYGQEDGYTF
DNA: TGTGCCAGCTCACCTAATATCTACGGACAGGAGGATGGCTACACCTTC

size: few
V: TRBV4-3
D: .
J: TRBJ1-2
CDR3: CASSPNVAGTGNGYTF
DNA: TGCGCCAGCAGCCCTAACGTTGCGGGCACAGGGAATGGCTACACCTTC

size: .
V: TRBV12-3/TRBV12-4
D: .
J: TRBJ1-4
CDR3: CASSRDIGEKLFF
DNA: TGTGCCAGCAGCAGGGACATCGGTGAAAAACTGTTTTTT

size: .
V: TRBV3-1/TRBV3-2
D: TRBD2
J: TRBJ2-1
CDR3: CASSQVRSGGILWDNEQFF
DNA: TGTGCCAGCAGCCAAGTTCGTAGCGGGGGGATTCTCTGGGACAATGAGCAGTTCTTC

size: .
V: TRBV29-1
D: TRBD1
J: TRBJ2-7
CDR3: CSVGVTGYRYEQYF
DNA: TGCAGCGTTGGGGTGACAGGGTATAGGTACGAGCAGTACTTC

size: .
V: TRBV3-1/TRBV3-2
D: TRBD1
J: TRBJ1-3
CDR3: CASSRPPGQGGNTIYF
DNA: TGTGCCAGCAGTCGCCCACCGGGACAGGGAGGAAACACCATATATTTT

size: .
V: TRBV7-2
D: .
J: TRBJ2-1
CDR3: CASSPGRYSSYNEQFF
DNA: TGTGCCAGCAGCCCAGGGAGGTATAGCTCCTACAATGAGCAGTTCTTC

size: .
V: TRBV7-3
D: .
J: TRBJ2-3
CDR3: CASSFTQGDTQYF
DNA: TGTGCCAGCAGCTTCACACAGGGAGATACGCAGTATTTT

size: .
V: TRBV3-1/TRBV3-2
D: .
J: TRBJ1-2
CDR3: CASSQAGREGGYTF
DNA: TGTGCCAGCAGCCAGGCAGGGAGGGAGGGCGGCTACACCTTC

size: .
V: TRBV4-3
D: .
J: TRBJ1-4
CDR3: CASSQGLAQTNEKLFF
DNA: TGCGCCAGCAGCCAGGGGCTGGCCCAAACTAATGAAAAACTGTTTTTT

size: .
V: TRBV5-4
D: TRBD2
J: TRBJ2-5
CDR3: CASSWAGVETQYF
DNA: TGTGCCAGCAGCTGGGCGGGGGTTGAGACCCAGTACTTC

size: .
V: TRBV6-5
D: .
J: TRBJ1-2
CDR3: CASSYFEAGYGYTF
DNA: TGTGCCAGCAGTTACTTTGAGGCGGGCTATGGCTACACCTTC

size: .
V: TRBV11-2
D: TRBD1
J: TRBJ2-1
CDR3: CASSPYREAGGYEQFF
DNA: TGTGCCAGCAGCCCCTATCGAGAGGCAGGGGGCTATGAGCAGTTCTTC

size: .
V: TRBV19
D: .
J: TRBJ2-4
CDR3: CASSVTAAKNIQYF
DNA: TGTGCCAGTAGCGTTACAGCTGCCAAAAACATTCAGTACTTC

size: .
V: TRBV7-2
D: .
J: TRBJ1-3
CDR3: CASSIRRSSGNTIYF
DNA: TGTGCCAGCAGCATAAGACGGAGCTCTGGAAACACCATATATTTT

size: .
V: TRBV18
D: .
J: TRBJ2-7
CDR3: CASSPTSTYEQYF
DNA: TGTGCCAGCTCACCTACATCAACCTACGAGCAGTACTTC

size: .
V: TRBV6-2/TRBV6-3
D: .
J: TRBJ2-5
CDR3: CASSRIRGAETQYF
DNA: TGTGCCAGCAGCCGAATCAGGGGCGCGGAGACCCAGTACTTC

size: few
V: TRBV3-1/TRBV3-2
D: .
J: TRBJ2-1
CDR3: CASSPTVAEFF
DNA: TGTGCCAGCAGCCCGACAGTTGCGGAGTTCTTC

size: .
V: TRBV7-7
D: TRBD1
J: TRBJ2-2
CDR3: CASSLGTGLLAGELFF
DNA: TGTGCTAGCAGCTTGGGGACAGGTTTATTAGCCGGGGAGCTGTTTTTT

size: .
V: TRBV7-2
D: TRBD1
J: TRBJ1-2
CDR3: CASSFGGTASYGYTF
DNA: TGTGCCAGCAGCTTTGGGGGGACAGCTAGCTATGGCTACACCTTC

size: .
V: TRBV5-1
D: .
J: TRBJ1-6
CDR3: CASSLSGDNSPLHF
DNA: TGCGCCAGCAGCTTGTCGGGGGATAATTCACCCCTCCACTTT

size: .
V: TRBV5-6
D: .
J: TRBJ1-2
CDR3: CASAAGYGYTF
DNA: TGTGCCAGTGCGGCTGGTTATGGCTACACCTTC

size: .
V: TRBV19
D: .
J: TRBJ2-1
CDR3: CASSIVESSYNEQFF
DNA: TGTGCCAGTAGTATAGTTGAGAGCTCCTACAATGAGCAGTTCTTC

size: .
V: TRBV6-2/TRBV6-3
D: .
J: TRBJ2-5
CDR3: CASSSQGLEIETQYF
DNA: TGTGCCAGCAGTTCCCAGGGGCTGGAGATCGAGACCCAGTACTTC

size: .
V: TRBV7-6
D: TRBD2
J: TRBJ2-2
CDR3: CASSSRLAGGQNTGELFF
DNA: TGTGCCAGCAGCTCGAGACTAGCGGGGGGCCAGAACACCGGGGAGCTGTTTTTT

size: .
V: TRBV28
D: TRBD2
J: TRBJ2-3
CDR3: CASTAPGGPDTQYF
DNA: TGTGCCAGCACTGCTCCGGGGGGGCCTGATACGCAGTATTTT

size: .
V: TRBV5-5
D: TRBD2
J: TRBJ2-5
CDR3: CASSQLAGGQETQYF
DNA: TGTGCCAGCAGCCAACTAGCGGGGGGGCAGGAGACCCAGTACTTC

size: once
V: TRBV6-5
D: .
J: TRBJ2-2
CDR3: CASGLGWMNTGELFF
DNA: TGTGCCAGCGGCCTCGGGTGGATGAACACCGGGGAGCTGTTTTTT

size: .
V: TRBV29-1
D: .
J: TRBJ2-7
CDR3: CSVVFRGFGEQYF
DNA: TGCAGCGTTGTGTTCAGGGGCTTCGGCGAGCAGTACTTC